The clone carrying this T cell receptor beta chain was observed a handful of times. The antigen is not known. The DNA is omitted, as the CDR3 cannot be located on it reliably, and the CDR3 follows TCRdb's listing. Germline CDR1 reads SNHLY; CDR2 reads FYNNEI. The CDR3 numbers 16 amino acids, ends counted. TCRdb reprocessed the 5' RACE reads with MiXCR, giving one entry per CDR3 protein. Of roughly 200,000 distinct CDR3 sequences listed, over 7.5% are singletons. This sample stems from a study of T-cell memory formation after mild COVID-19. General study points: Mostly located in CM and EM were contracting CD4+ clones, with contracting CD8+ clones located in EMRA. The SARS-CoV-2 specificity of second-wave clones reaching peak at day 37 remained unverified. Clones that got smaller from day 15 to 85 had even CD4/CD8, while clones growing later tipped toward CD4+.

The chain carries TRBV2 and TRBJ2-7; the listed D gene, TRBD1, was not tested against the DNA. The sample taken for sequencing was PBMCs or a T cell subset sorted from them (not recorded which). This clonotype was obtained from a man aged 18 to 30 who had mild COVID-19 (a few samples of this study predate the infection). Cell type and time point are not known. This CDR3 is CASSEGLSGQGYEQYF.